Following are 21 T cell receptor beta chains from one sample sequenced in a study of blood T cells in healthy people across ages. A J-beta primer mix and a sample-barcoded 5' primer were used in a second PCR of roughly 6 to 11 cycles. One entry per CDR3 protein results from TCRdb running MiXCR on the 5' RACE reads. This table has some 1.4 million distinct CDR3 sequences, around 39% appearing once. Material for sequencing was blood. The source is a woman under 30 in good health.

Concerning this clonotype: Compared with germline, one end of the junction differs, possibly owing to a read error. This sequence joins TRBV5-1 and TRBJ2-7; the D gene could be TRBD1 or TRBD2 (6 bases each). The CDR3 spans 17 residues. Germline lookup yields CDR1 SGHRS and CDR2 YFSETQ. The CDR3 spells CASSLVPQGRFSNEQYF. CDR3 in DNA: TGCGCCAGCAGCTTGGTCCCCCAGGGGAGGTTCTCCAACGAGCAGTACTTC.

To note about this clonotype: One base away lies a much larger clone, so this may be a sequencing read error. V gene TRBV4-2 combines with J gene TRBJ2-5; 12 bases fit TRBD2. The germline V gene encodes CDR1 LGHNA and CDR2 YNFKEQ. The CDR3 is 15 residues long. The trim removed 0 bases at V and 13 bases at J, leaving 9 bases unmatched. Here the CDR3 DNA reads TGTGCCAGCAGCCAAGAGGGGCTAGCGGGAGGGCCGGGGTACTTC. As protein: CASSQEGLAGGPGYF.

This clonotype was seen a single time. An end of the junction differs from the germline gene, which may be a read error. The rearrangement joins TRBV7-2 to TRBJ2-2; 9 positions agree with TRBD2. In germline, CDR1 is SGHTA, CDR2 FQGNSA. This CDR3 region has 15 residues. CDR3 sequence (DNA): TGTGCCAGCAGCGTAGCGGGAGTTAAGGCCGGGGAGCTGTTTTTT. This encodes CASSVAGVKAGELFF.

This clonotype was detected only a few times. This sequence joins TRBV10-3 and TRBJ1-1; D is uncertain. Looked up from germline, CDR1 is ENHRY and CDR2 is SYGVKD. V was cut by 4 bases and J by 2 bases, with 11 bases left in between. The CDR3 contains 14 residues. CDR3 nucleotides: TGTGCCATCAGTGGACCCCCGGGTAACACTGAAGCTTTCTTT. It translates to CAISGPPGNTEAFF.

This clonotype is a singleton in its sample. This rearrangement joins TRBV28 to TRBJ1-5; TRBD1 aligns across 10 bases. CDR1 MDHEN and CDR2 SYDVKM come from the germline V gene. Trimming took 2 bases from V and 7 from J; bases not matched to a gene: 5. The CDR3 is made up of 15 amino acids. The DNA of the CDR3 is TGTGCCAGCAGTTTACCGAGGACAGGGGGGCAGCCCCAGCATTTT. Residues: CASSLPRTGGQPQHF.

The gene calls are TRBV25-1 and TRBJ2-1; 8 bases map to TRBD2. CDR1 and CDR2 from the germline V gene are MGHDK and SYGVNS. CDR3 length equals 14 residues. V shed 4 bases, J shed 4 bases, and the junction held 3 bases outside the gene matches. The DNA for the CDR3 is TGTGCCAGCAGTGTTAGCGGGGATTACAATGAGCAGTTCTTC. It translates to CASSVSGDYNEQFF. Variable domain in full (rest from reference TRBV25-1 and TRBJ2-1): EADIYQTPRYLVIGTGKKITLECSQTMGHDKMYWYQQDPGMELHLIHYSYGVNSTEKGDLSSESTVSRIRTEHFPLTLESARPSHTSQYLCASSVSGDYNEQFFGPGTRLTVL.

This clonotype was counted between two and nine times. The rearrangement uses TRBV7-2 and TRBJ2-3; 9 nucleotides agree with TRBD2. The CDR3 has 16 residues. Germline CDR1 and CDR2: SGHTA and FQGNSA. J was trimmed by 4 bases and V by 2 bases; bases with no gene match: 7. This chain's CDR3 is CASSLYSGSMPDTQYF. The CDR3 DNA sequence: TGTGCCAGCAGCTTATATAGCGGGAGTATGCCAGATACGCAGTATTTT. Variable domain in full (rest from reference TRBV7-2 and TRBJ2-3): GAGVSQSPSNKVTEKGKDVELRCDPISGHTALYWYRQSLGQGLEFLIYFQGNSAPDKSGLPSDRFSAERTGGSVSTLTIQRTQQEDSAVYLCASSLYSGSMPDTQYFGPGTRLTVL.

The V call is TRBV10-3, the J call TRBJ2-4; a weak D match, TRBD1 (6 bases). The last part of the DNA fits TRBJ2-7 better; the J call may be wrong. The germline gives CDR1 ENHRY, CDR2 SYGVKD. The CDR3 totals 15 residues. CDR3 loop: CAISQGPRRTYEQYF. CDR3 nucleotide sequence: TGTGCCATCAGCCAGGGGCCTAGGAGGACCTACGAGCAGTACTTC.

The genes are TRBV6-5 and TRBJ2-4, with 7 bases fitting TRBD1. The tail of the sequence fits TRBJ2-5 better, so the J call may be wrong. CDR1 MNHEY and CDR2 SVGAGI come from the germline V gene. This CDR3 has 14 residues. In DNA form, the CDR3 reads TGTGCCAGCAGTTCCTTAGGGGGCGTTGGGACCCAGTACTTC. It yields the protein CASSSLGGVGTQYF.

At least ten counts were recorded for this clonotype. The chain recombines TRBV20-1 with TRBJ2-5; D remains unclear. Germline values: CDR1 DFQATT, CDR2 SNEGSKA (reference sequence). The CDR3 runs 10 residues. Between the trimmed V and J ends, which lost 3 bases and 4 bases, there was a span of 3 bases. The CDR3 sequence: CSARSETQYF. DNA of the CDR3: TGCAGTGCTAGGTCAGAGACCCAGTACTTC.

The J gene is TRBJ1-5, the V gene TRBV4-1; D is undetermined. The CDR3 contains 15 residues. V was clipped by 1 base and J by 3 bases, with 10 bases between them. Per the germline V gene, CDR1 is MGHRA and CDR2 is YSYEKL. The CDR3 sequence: CASSQGLADNQPQHF. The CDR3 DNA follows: TGCGCCAGCAGCCAAGGATTAGCGGACAATCAGCCCCAGCATTTT.

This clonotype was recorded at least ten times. The CDR3 reads CASSSNREGETQYF. The CDR3 nucleotides are TGTGCCAGCAGCTCAAACAGGGAAGGGGAGACCCAGTACTTC. The chain links TRBV7-9 to TRBJ2-5, with D perhaps matching TRBD1 (6 bases). Germline-derived CDR1 and CDR2 are SEHNR and FQNEAQ (reference sequence). CDR3 length: 14 amino acids. Trimming stripped 4 bases from V and 5 bases from J, with 14 bases between.

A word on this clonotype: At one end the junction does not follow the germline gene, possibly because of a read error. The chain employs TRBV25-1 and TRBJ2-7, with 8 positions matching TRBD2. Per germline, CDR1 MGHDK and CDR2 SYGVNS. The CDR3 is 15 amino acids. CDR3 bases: TGTGTCAGCAGTGAATCACCAGCGGGAGACCACGAGCAGTACTTC. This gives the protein CVSSESPAGDHEQYF.

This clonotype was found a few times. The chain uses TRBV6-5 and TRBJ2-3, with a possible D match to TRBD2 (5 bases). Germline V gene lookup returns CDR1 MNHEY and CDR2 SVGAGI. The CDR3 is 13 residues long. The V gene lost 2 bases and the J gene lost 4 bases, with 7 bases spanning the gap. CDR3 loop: CASSYLASDTQYF. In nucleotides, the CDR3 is TGTGCCAGCAGTTACCTAGCCTCAGATACGCAGTATTTT.

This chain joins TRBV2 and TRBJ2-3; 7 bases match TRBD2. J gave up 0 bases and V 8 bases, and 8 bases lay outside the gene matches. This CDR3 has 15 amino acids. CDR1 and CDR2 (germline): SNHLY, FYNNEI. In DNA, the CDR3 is TGTGCCAGCCGAAGGGAGGGAGGGAGCACAGATACGCAGTATTTT. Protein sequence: CASRREGGSTDTQYF.

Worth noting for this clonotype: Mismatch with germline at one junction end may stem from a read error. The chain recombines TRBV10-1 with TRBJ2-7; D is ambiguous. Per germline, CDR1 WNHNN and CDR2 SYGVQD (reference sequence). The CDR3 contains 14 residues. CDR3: CASGESKGAYEQYF. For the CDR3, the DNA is TGCGCCAGCGGTGAGTCGAAGGGTGCCTACGAGCAGTACTTC.

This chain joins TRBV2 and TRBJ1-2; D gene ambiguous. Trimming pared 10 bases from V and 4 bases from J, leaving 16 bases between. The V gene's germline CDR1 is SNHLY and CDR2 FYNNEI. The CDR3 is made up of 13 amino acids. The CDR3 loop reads CATTAGQPYGYTF. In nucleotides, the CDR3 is TGTGCCACGACTGCTGGGCAGCCCTATGGCTACACCTTC.

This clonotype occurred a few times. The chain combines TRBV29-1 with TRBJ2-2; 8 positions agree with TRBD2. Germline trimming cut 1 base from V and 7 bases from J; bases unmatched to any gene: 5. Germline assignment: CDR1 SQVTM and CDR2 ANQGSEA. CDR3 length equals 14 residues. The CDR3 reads CSVEVGRAVGELFF. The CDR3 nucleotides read TGCAGCGTTGAAGTCGGGAGGGCTGTCGGGGAGCTGTTTTTT.

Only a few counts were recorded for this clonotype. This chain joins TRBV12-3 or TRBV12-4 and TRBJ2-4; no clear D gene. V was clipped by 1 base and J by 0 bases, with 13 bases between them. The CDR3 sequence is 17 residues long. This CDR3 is CASSLEGRKIAKNIQYF. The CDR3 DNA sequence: TGTGCCAGCAGTTTAGAGGGCAGGAAGATAGCCAAAAACATTCAGTACTTC.

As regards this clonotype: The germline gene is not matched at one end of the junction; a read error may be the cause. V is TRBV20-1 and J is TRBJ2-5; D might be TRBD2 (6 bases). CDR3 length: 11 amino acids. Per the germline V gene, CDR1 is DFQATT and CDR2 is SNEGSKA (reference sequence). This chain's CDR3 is CRARGRREQYF. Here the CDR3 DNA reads TGCAGGGCTAGAGGGCGCCGGGAGCAGTACTTC.

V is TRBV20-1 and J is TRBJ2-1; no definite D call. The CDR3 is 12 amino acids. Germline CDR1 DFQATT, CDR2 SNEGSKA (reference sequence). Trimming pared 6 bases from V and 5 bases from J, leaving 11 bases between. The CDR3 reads CSAPKPDNEQFF. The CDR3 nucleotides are TGCAGTGCGCCGAAGCCGGACAATGAGCAGTTCTTC.